Below, 14 T cell receptor beta chains from the same sample are listed, as sequenced in a study of blood T cell repertoires in COVID-19. Assay used: immunoSEQ multiplex PCR; TCRdb lists only in-frame clones, some missing. The data hold about 170,000 clones, with around 87% observed a single time. Sequencing input: peripheral blood. These receptors were taken from a woman aged 80 or over with COVID-19, enrolled during active disease.

The rearrangement links TRBV15 to TRBJ1-5, with D unresolved. Trimming left V 0 bases short and J 4 bases short, with 4 bases between. The CDR3 extends over 13 amino acids. The germline V gene has CDR1 LNHNV and CDR2 YYDKDF (reference sequence). The chain's CDR3 is CATSRDQNQPQHF. The CDR3 DNA sequence: TGTGCCACCAGCAGAGATCAAAATCAGCCCCAGCATTTT. Combining the CDR3 with reference TRBV15 and TRBJ1-5 gives the whole variable domain DAMVIQNPRYQVTQFGKPVTLSCSQTLNHNVMYWYQQKSSQAPKLLFHYYDKDFNNEADTPDNFQSRRPNTSFCFLDIRSPGLGDTAMYLCATSRDQNQPQHFGDGTRLSIL.

This sequence joins TRBV4-3 and TRBJ2-7; TRBD1 aligns across 7 bases. With 6 bases clipped from V and 6 bases from J, the junction kept 8 bases outside the gene matches. The CDR3 is 13 residues long. Germline CDR1 and CDR2: LGHNA and YSLEER. CDR3 in amino acids: CASSPDRDGEQYF. In DNA, the CDR3 is TGCGCCAGCAGTCCCGACAGGGATGGCGAGCAGTACTTC.

This chain connects TRBV6-5 to TRBJ1-1, with D unclear. The CDR3 runs to 15 residues. The germline V and J ends were trimmed by 8 bases and 0 bases, with 16 bases remaining between them. Looked up from germline, CDR1 is MNHEY and CDR2 is SVGAGI. CDR3 region: CASRKSAALNTEAFF. As DNA, the CDR3 is TGTGCCAGCCGGAAATCAGCGGCCTTGAACACTGAAGCTTTCTTT.

The chain joins TRBV6-5 to TRBJ2-7; D is ambiguous. V lost 2 bases and J 2 bases, leaving 13 bases between the germline ends. The germline V gene has CDR1 MNHEY and CDR2 SVGAGI. This CDR3 region has 15 residues. The CDR3 protein is CASSYLAGSTYEQYF. In DNA, the CDR3 is TGTGCCAGCAGTTACCTGGCAGGATCGACCTACGAGCAGTACTTC.

The V gene is TRBV7-2, the J gene TRBJ2-1, with 9 nucleotides matching TRBD2. V lost 5 bases to trimming and J lost 4 bases; unmatched junction nucleotides: 6. The germline gives CDR1 SGHTA, CDR2 FQGNSA. CDR3 length equals 15 residues. The CDR3 bases are TGTGCCAGCAGCCCCCCGGGACTAGCATACAATGAGCAGTTCTTC. Residues: CASSPPGLAYNEQFF.

The V call is TRBV9, the J call TRBJ2-1; D gene unclear. The CDR3 runs 15 residues. Germline V lookup: CDR1 SGDLS, CDR2 YYNGEE. The ends were cut back, 1 base at V and 1 base at J, with 9 bases in the middle. This CDR3 is CASSVSGWSYNEQFF. The CDR3 DNA is TGTGCCAGCAGCGTATCTGGCTGGTCCTACAATGAGCAGTTCTTC.

The chain joins TRBV7-9 to TRBJ2-1; 9 bases match TRBD2. Germline CDR1 SEHNR, CDR2 FQNEAQ (reference sequence). J gave up 9 bases and V 1 base, and 7 bases lay outside the gene matches. The CDR3 spans 15 residues. CDR3 nucleotides: TGTGCCAGCAGCTTAGAACCTAGCGGGATCTCTGAGCAGTTCTTC. This encodes CASSLEPSGISEQFF.

This chain uses TRBV21-1 with TRBJ2-5; the D call in the table, TRBD1, was not verified against the DNA. TRBV21-1 is classified as a pseudogene. CDR3 size: 17 residues. The DNA of the CDR3 is TGTGCCAGCAGCAACCCCAATCCCGGACAGGCTAAAGAGACCCAGTACTTC. Translating it yields CASSNPNPGQAKETQYF.

The chain has TRBV3-1 (or the pseudogene TRBV3-2) and TRBJ2-7; TRBD2 might be the D (6 bases). This CDR3 has 15 residues. V was pared by 3 bases and J by 3 bases, with 15 bases between. Per the germline V gene, CDR1 is LGHDT and CDR2 is YNNKEL (reference sequence). The CDR3, as DNA: TGTGCCAGCAGCCACCACGCAACCGGGGGCTACGAGCAGTACTTC. Amino acids: CASSHHATGGYEQYF.

The chain has TRBV6-5 and TRBJ2-5, with D maybe TRBD2 (6 bases). Per germline, CDR1 MNHEY and CDR2 SVGAGI. CDR3 size: 12 residues. V was cut by 7 bases and J by 7 bases, with 13 bases left in between. The DNA for the CDR3 is TGTGCCAGCATTGGGGAGGCAGGGACCCAGTACTTC. It is translated as CASIGEAGTQYF.

This sequence joins TRBV13 and TRBJ2-1, with D hard to call. Germline CDR1 PRHDT, CDR2 FYEKMQ (reference sequence). Trimming left V 0 bases short and J 9 bases short, with 9 bases between. This CDR3 is 13 amino acids long. CDR3 nucleotides: TGTGCCAGCAGCTTAGGTTTTAGTGGTGAGCAGTTCTTC. Its protein is CASSLGFSGEQFF.

The V and J genes are TRBV11-3 and TRBJ2-7, with 9 bases identical to TRBD1. Germline CDR1 is SGHNT and CDR2 is YENEEA. The length of the CDR3 is 13 residues. V was pared by 5 bases and J by 5 bases, with 4 bases of the junction left unmatched. The CDR3 region has the DNA TGTGCCAGCAGCCCCGGACAGGGGAACGAGCAGTACTTC. Translating gives CASSPGQGNEQYF.

V gene TRBV28 combines with J gene TRBJ2-2; D possibly corresponds to TRBD2 (6 bases). Between the trimmed V and J ends, which lost 6 bases and 9 bases, there was a span of 14 bases. CDR1 and CDR2 (germline): MDHEN, SYDVKM. This CDR3 region has 13 residues. CDR3 sequence reads: CASREGRRRELFF. Written as DNA, the CDR3 is TGTGCCAGCAGGGAGGGCCGGCGCCGGGAGCTGTTTTTT. Full variable domain (remainder filled in from reference TRBV28 and TRBJ2-2): DVKVTQSSRYLVKRTGEKVFLECVQDMDHENMFWYRQDPGLGLRLIYFSYDVKMKEKGDIPEGYSVSREKKERFSLILESASTNQTSMYLCASREGRRRELFFGEGSRLTVL.

This chain links TRBV28 with TRBJ1-2; 9 bases line up with TRBD1. The J segment lost 11 bases and the V segment lost 6 bases, leaving 7 bases of the junction unmatched. Germline V gene lookup returns CDR1 MDHEN and CDR2 SYDVKM. CDR3 length: 12 amino acids. The CDR3 region has the DNA TGTGCCAGCAGCCTAGGGACAGGGACTTACACCTTC. Translation gives CASSLGTGTYTF.